This T cell receptor beta chain comes out of a study of radiotherapy plus CTLA-4 blockade in lung cancer. In the study overall: Objective responses were observed in around 17% of patients, and disease control was achieved by approximately 34%.

Findings and caveats of the study: Best predicting response, reportedly, were early blood T cell clone dynamics, with interferon-beta. Radiotherapy was combined with ipilimumab, and tumor-derived TCR clones then expanded in blood.

It was focal radiation plus CTLA-4 blockade with ipilimumab that patients with chemo-refractory metastatic non-small-cell lung cancer received. This CDR3 comprises 17 residues. V dropped 5 bases and J dropped 8 bases, with 24 bases sitting between them. The germline V gene has CDR1 SEHNR and CDR2 FQNEAQ (reference sequence). Only in-frame clones appear in the TCRdb table, and some are missing; sequencing was by immunoSEQ multiplex PCR. The profile covers about 59,000 clones, with about 80% appearing a single time and 6% to 7.5% taken by the ten largest. This clone was seen just once. Its antigen is unidentified.

The material sequenced was peripheral blood, taken from a patient treated with radiotherapy plus ipilimumab. The chain joins TRBV7-9 to TRBJ1-4; perhaps TRBD1 as D (6 bases). The clonotype was recovered from a human donor with non-small cell lung cancer whose response to radiotherapy plus ipilimumab could not be evaluated. CDR3 region: CASSPARAGTNPEKLFF. In nucleotides, the CDR3 is TGTGCCAGCAGCCCCGCCAGGGCCGGGACAAACCCCGAAAAACTGTTTTTT.